What follows are 2 T cell receptor beta chains derived from one specimen sequenced in a study of blood T cell repertoires in COVID-19. This table comes from immunoSEQ multiplex PCR, and its TCRdb copy is limited to in-frame clones, with some not included. In the table there are some 65,000 clones, about 90% of which are singletons. Sequencing used peripheral blood. The receptors here all came from a man aged 50-60 years with COVID-19, enrolled during active disease.

This chain uses TRBV6-5 with TRBJ2-2, with a tentative D call TRBD1 (6 bases). Germline V gene data show CDR1 as MNHEY and CDR2 as SVGAGI. The CDR3 consists of 14 residues. V lost 5 bases to trimming and J lost 0 bases, with 7 bases between them. The CDR3 spells CASSTGTNTGELFF. CDR3 nucleotides: TGTGCCAGCAGTACAGGGACGAACACCGGGGAGCTGTTTTTT.

V usage is TRBV4-1 and J usage is TRBJ1-2; D may be TRBD1 (6 bases). The CDR3 is made up of 17 amino acids. The germline V gene encodes CDR1 MGHRA and CDR2 YSYEKL. V was shortened by 6 bases and J by 4 bases, with 24 bases between the two germline ends. The CDR3 DNA reads as TGCGCCAGCAGGAACCGGGACACCCAACGAATCGGCTATGGCTACACCTTC. The encoded protein is CASRNRDTQRIGYGYTF.